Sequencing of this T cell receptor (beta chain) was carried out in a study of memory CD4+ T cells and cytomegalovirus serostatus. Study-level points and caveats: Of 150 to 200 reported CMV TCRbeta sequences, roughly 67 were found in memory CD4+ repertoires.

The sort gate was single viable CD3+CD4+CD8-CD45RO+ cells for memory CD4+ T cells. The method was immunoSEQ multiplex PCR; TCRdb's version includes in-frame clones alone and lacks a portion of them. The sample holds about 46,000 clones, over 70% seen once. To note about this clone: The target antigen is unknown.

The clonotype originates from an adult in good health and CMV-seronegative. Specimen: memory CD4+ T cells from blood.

The CDR3 region has the DNA TGTGCCAGCTTCGACGGCGGGGGCAATGAGCAGTTCTTC. Residues: CASFDGGGNEQFF. V is TRBV7-9 and J is TRBJ2-1, with 7 bases lining up with TRBD2. Germline values: CDR1 SEHNR, CDR2 FQNEAQ (reference sequence). V was clipped by 8 bases and J by 6 bases; unmatched bases: 7. The CDR3 totals 13 residues. Full variable domain (outside the CDR3, taken from reference TRBV7-9 and TRBJ2-1): DTGVSQNPRHKITKRGQNVTFRCDPISEHNRLYWYRQTLGQGPEFLTYFQNEAQLEKSRLLSDRFSAERPKGSFSTLEIQRTEQGDSAMYLCASFDGGGNEQFFGPGTRLTVL.